This entry features one T cell receptor (beta chain) sequence. Its antigen is currently unknown. The junction departs from germline at one end; a sequencing error may be responsible. Germline-derived CDR1 and CDR2 are SQVTM and ANQGSEA. There are 13 residues in the CDR3. This entry comes from a study of T-cell reconstitution after alpha-beta-depleted transplantation in children. Study results and caveats: T-cell numbers and diversity one year post-transplant derived largely from freshly generated T cells. The origin of alpha-beta T cells about two months after transplant was reportedly several hundred expanded graft clones. Where some patients showed high TCRbeta diversity at day 60, it came from recipient T cells and thymic progenitors that had survived.

Researchers prepared the TCRbeta library using unique molecular identifiers, the study reports. TCRdb recomputed calls from the PCR reads with MiXCR, one row per CDR3 protein. The sample includes fewer than 550,000 distinct CDR3 sequences, more than 9.5% seen only once; the top ten take around 15%. This specimen consisted of PBMCs, mostly from graft donor cells, obtained 180 days after TCRalphabeta/CD19-depleted stem cell transplant. The chain couples TRBV29-1 to TRBJ2-7; possibly TRBD1 for D (5 bases). This receptor was obtained from a female patient between 2 and 15 years old who had a stem cell transplant for aplastic anemia, so the T cells may come from the graft donor. CDR3 nucleotide sequence: TGCAGCGTGGAAGGGGTTTTTCAAGACGAGCAGTACTTC. Its protein is CSVEGVFQDEQYF.